This record covers a single TCR beta chain. Its antigen is undetermined. This sample stems from a study of T cell repertoires in cytomegalovirus infection. Study information: From public TCR beta signatures came an indication of both CMV infection and matching HLA type.

MiXCR, run by TCRdb on the reads, gives a single entry per CDR3 protein. Counted here are around 260,000 distinct CDR3 sequences, 20% to 30% occurring once; the ten biggest clones make up about 15%. V lost 5 bases, J lost 0 bases, and 15 bases lay in between. This CDR3 comprises 16 residues. Per germline, CDR1 MDHEN and CDR2 SYDVKM. Whole-study findings and limits: Cumulative public TCR beta family frequency identified CMV carriers with the relevant HLA. It was HLA-C-restricted CMV-specific TCR beta clonotypes that dominated the response ex vivo.

This sequence originates from a human donor in good health (CMV status not recorded). Some clones in this sample may be carry-over from other donors' samples. The sequenced sample was PBMCs. This chain joins TRBV28 and TRBJ2-3; D call uncertain. The CDR3 reads CASSPPLGPSTDTQYF. As DNA, the CDR3 is TGTGCCAGCAGTCCGCCTCTCGGGCCAAGCACAGATACGCAGTATTTT.